A single sample gave rise to the 21 T cell receptor beta chains below, sequenced in a study of blood T cell repertoires in COVID-19. Measured with immunoSEQ multiplex PCR; TCRdb has only the in-frame clones, and not every one. The sample has approximately 160,000 clones; about 85% are singletons. Sequencing used peripheral blood. The receptors here all came from a woman between 55 and 75 years old with COVID-19, enrolled during active disease.

This sequence joins TRBV6-1 and TRBJ2-7; TRBD2 is a possible D gene (7 bases). Per germline, CDR1 MNHNS and CDR2 SASEGT. The V and J ends lost 2 bases and 1 base respectively, with 15 bases between them. This CDR3 contains 16 residues. The CDR3, as DNA: TGTGCCAGCAGTGAATGGGGGGGGGCAGGATCCTACGAGCAGTACGTC. It translates to CASSEWGGAGSYEQYV.

The chain couples TRBV2 to TRBJ1-2, with 7 positions matching TRBD1. The CDR3 totals 14 residues. Germline CDR1 reads SNHLY; CDR2 reads FYNNEI. V trimming: 5 bases; J trimming: 3 bases; junction bases outside the gene matches: 6. The DNA of the CDR3 is TGTGCCAGCAGTACAACAGGGGAATACTATGGCTACACCTTC. This sequence encodes CASSTTGEYYGYTF.

V is TRBV3-1 (or the pseudogene TRBV3-2) and J is TRBJ1-5; D unclear. Trimming pared 1 base from V and 4 bases from J, leaving 14 bases between. This CDR3 spans 16 amino acids. Germline-derived CDR1 and CDR2 are LGHDT and YNNKEL (reference sequence). CDR3 region: CASSQGSRGTNQPQHF. In DNA form, the CDR3 reads TGTGCCAGCAGCCAAGGGAGTCGGGGAACTAATCAGCCCCAGCATTTT.

The V call is TRBV6-1, the J call TRBJ2-1; 10 bases align to TRBD2. Trimming took 1 base from V and 3 from J; bases not matched to a gene: 9. Per germline, CDR1 MNHNS and CDR2 SASEGT. There are 18 residues in the CDR3. CDR3 sequence (DNA): TGTGCCAGCAGTGAAGGCGCTAGGAGCGGGAGGGGCTACAATGAGCAGTTCTTC. This codes for CASSEGARSGRGYNEQFF.

V is TRBV7-9 and J is TRBJ1-2; D ambiguous. The germline V gene encodes CDR1 SEHNR and CDR2 FQNEAQ (reference sequence). Trimming stripped 5 bases from V and 8 bases from J, with 9 bases between. The CDR3 runs to 11 residues. The CDR3 loop is CASSRGEGYTF. In nucleotides, the CDR3 is TGTGCCAGCAGCCGGGGTGAAGGCTACACCTTC. Full variable domain (outside the CDR3, taken from reference TRBV7-9 and TRBJ1-2): DTGVSQNPRHKITKRGQNVTFRCDPISEHNRLYWYRQTLGQGPEFLTYFQNEAQLEKSRLLSDRFSAERPKGSFSTLEIQRTEQGDSAMYLCASSRGEGYTFGSGTRLTVV.

This clone was recorded once. V is TRBV7-6 and J is TRBJ1-3; D is unresolved. The CDR3 totals 14 residues. Germline CDR1 and CDR2: SGHVS and FNYEAQ. The V end was cut by 5 bases, the J end by 0 bases, with 8 bases between. The CDR3: CASSRDLSGNTIYF. The CDR3 nucleotides read TGTGCCAGCAGCCGAGATCTCTCTGGAAACACCATATATTTT.

The CDR3 region is CASLDSSSYNEQFF. The CDR3 DNA reads as TGCGCCAGCTTAGACAGTAGCTCCTACAATGAGCAGTTCTTC. The V gene is TRBV5-1, the J gene TRBJ2-1, with D maybe TRBD1 (5 bases). V was pared by 7 bases and J by 0 bases, with 11 bases between. This CDR3 spans 14 amino acids. Germline V CDR1 and CDR2: SGHRS, YFSETQ. The full variable domain, rest sourced from reference TRBV5-1 and TRBJ2-1, is KAGVTQTPRYLIKTRGQQVTLSCSPISGHRSVSWYQQTPGQGLQFLFEYFSETQRNKGNFPGRFSGRQFSNSRSEMNVSTLELGDSALYLCASLDSSSYNEQFFGPGTRLTVL.

The rearrangement links TRBV6-5 to TRBJ2-7, with 9 positions matching TRBD2. The V gene end was trimmed by 6 bases and the J gene end by 3 bases; junction bases not matched to a gene: 9. The CDR3 totals 15 residues. Germline CDR1 and CDR2: MNHEY and SVGAGI. The CDR3: CASRSSSGRVYEQYF. The CDR3 DNA reads as TGTGCCAGCAGGTCTAGTAGCGGGAGAGTCTACGAGCAGTACTTC.

The chain uses TRBV2 and TRBJ2-6; D is possibly TRBD1 (5 bases). The CDR3 is 17 residues long. The germline V and J ends were trimmed by 5 bases and 0 bases, with 14 bases remaining between them. Germline assignment: CDR1 SNHLY and CDR2 FYNNEI. The CDR3 DNA is TGTGCCAGCAGTCAGGACATTCCCCGCTCTGGGGCCAACGTCCTGACTTTC. Translated, it gives CASSQDIPRSGANVLTF.

This rearrangement joins TRBV2 to TRBJ1-5, with TRBD1 matching 9 bases. CDR3 length: 14 residues. V shed 4 bases and J 4 bases; nucleotides not matched to a gene: 2. CDR1 and CDR2 (germline): SNHLY, FYNNEI. This chain's CDR3 is CASSAQGANQPQHF. The CDR3 region has the DNA TGTGCCAGCAGTGCACAGGGGGCGAATCAGCCCCAGCATTTT.

J is TRBJ1-4 and V is TRBV5-8; D may be TRBD1 (6 bases). V lost 4 bases, J lost 8 bases, and 15 bases lay in between. The CDR3 totals 14 residues. Germline V gene data show CDR1 as SGHTS and CDR2 as YDEGEE. In DNA, the CDR3 is TGTGCCAGCAGCCAGGGGCCTTGGGGAGAAAAACTGTTTTTT. Translated, it gives CASSQGPWGEKLFF.

The chain recombines TRBV18 with TRBJ1-3; weak D call: TRBD1 (6 bases). The CDR3 is 15 amino acids. The germline V and J ends were trimmed by 1 base and 3 bases, with 10 bases remaining between them. Germline V gene data show CDR1 as KGHSH and CDR2 as LQKENI. CDR3 protein: CASSPLLDSGNTIYF. CDR3 sequence (DNA): TGTGCCAGCTCACCACTACTGGACAGTGGAAACACCATATATTTT.

This clone was seen a single time. The chain combines TRBV6-5 with TRBJ2-1; 9 positions match TRBD1. Germline V gene lookup returns CDR1 MNHEY and CDR2 SVGAGI. V lost 8 bases and J lost 7; bases outside the gene matches: 12. The CDR3 loop spans 15 amino acids. CDR3 region: CASRRSGQGINEQFF. Here the CDR3 DNA reads TGTGCCAGCCGAAGATCGGGACAGGGAATTAATGAGCAGTTCTTC.

This chain joins TRBV18 and TRBJ1-4; D is undetermined. V lost 2 bases to trimming and J lost 7 bases, with 5 bases between them. The CDR3 sequence is 12 residues long. The V gene's germline CDR1 is KGHSH and CDR2 LQKENI. CDR3 nucleotide sequence: TGTGCCAGCTCACCAACTGCTGAAAAACTGTTTTTT. As protein: CASSPTAEKLFF.

This clone showed up just once. V gene TRBV30 combines with J gene TRBJ1-5; 8 nucleotides line up with TRBD1. V lost 2 bases to trimming and J lost 7 bases; unmatched junction nucleotides: 7. The CDR3 runs 14 residues. Germline V CDR1 and CDR2: GTSNPN, SVGIG (reference sequence). The CDR3 is CAWSRTGLGQPQHF. The CDR3 DNA reads as TGTGCCTGGAGTCGGACAGGGCTCGGGCAGCCCCAGCATTTT.

The V call is TRBV7-3, the J call TRBJ2-3, with D possibly being TRBD2 (5 bases). This CDR3 region has 17 residues. The V gene's germline CDR1 is SGHTA and CDR2 FQGTGA. V lost 1 base to trimming and J lost 3 bases, with 17 bases between them. In DNA, the CDR3 is TGTGCCAGCAGCTTAATCGGAGAGGGAGCGGTAACAGATACGCAGTATTTT. Translated, it gives CASSLIGEGAVTDTQYF.

The DNA for the CDR3 is TGTGCCGTTTCTAAGGGGGATTCACCCCTCCACTTT. Residues: CAVSKGDSPLHF. The V and J genes are TRBV10-3 and TRBJ1-6; possibly TRBD1 for D (6 bases). V dropped 11 bases and J dropped 8 bases, with 13 bases sitting between them. The length of the CDR3 is 12 residues. The V gene's germline CDR1 is ENHRY and CDR2 SYGVKD.

The chain employs TRBV10-1 and TRBJ2-3; possibly TRBD2 for D (6 bases). The CDR3 runs 16 residues. V gave up 4 bases and J gave up 0 bases, with 14 bases separating them. CDR1 and CDR2 from the germline V gene are WNHNN and SYGVQD (reference sequence). This CDR3 is CASSGHIGTSTDTQYF. The CDR3 DNA follows: TGCGCCAGCAGTGGGCACATAGGGACTAGCACAGATACGCAGTATTTT.

This clone was observed once. The chain combines TRBV6-5 with TRBJ1-4; TRBD1 is a possible D gene (5 bases). The CDR3 covers 14 residues. Germline CDR1 reads MNHEY; CDR2 reads SVGAGI. V was clipped by 3 bases and J by 6 bases, with 11 bases between them. CDR3 sequence reads: CASSYKSTDEKLFF. CDR3 DNA: TGTGCCAGCAGTTATAAATCGACAGATGAAAAACTGTTTTTT.

V usage is TRBV6-1 and J usage is TRBJ2-2; the match to TRBD1 covers 7 bases. The CDR3 is 15 residues long. Germline CDR1 is MNHNS and CDR2 is SASEGT. After removal of 3 bases from V and 8 bases from J, the junction contained 9 bases not matched to a gene. The CDR3 region is CASSDRGTWGGELFF. The CDR3 nucleotides are TGTGCCAGCAGTGACAGGGGGACATGGGGAGGGGAGCTGTTTTTT.

This chain joins TRBV19 and TRBJ1-1; D not certain. Looked up from germline, CDR1 is LNHDA and CDR2 is SQIVND (reference sequence). This CDR3 is 15 amino acids long. The V and J ends lost 4 bases and 0 bases respectively, with 12 bases between them. The CDR3 reads CASSTSAGLNTEAFF. CDR3 in DNA: TGTGCCAGTAGTACCTCCGCAGGTCTGAACACTGAAGCTTTCTTT.